This T cell receptor beta chain was sequenced during a study of Ad26.COV2.S vaccination and SARS-CoV-2 variants (dated by TCRdb to about 2021). Some background on the complete study: Donors in the vaccine arm were drawn from COV1001, a multicentre, randomized, double-blind, placebo-controlled phase I-IIa trial testing Ad26.COV2.S in healthy adults. Ad26.COV2.S was administered intramuscularly at 5 x 10^10 or 1 x 10^11 viral particles, either as a single shot or as two shots given 56 days apart. TCRbeta repertoire sequencing was used to assess the specificity and breadth of SARS-CoV-2-reactive T cell receptors after Ad26.COV2.S vaccination. A total of roughly 32 samples were included in the TCR-sequenced set, comprising roughly 19 Ad26.COV2.S vaccine recipients, 5 placebo recipients and 8 SARS-CoV-2 convalescent individuals. Trial participants were randomized into five groups of five: low-dose or high-dose Ad26.COV2.S given once or twice, or placebo on both occasions. Investigators remained blinded to trial group allocation during experiments and outcome assessment.

This specimen's treatment or condition label, per the study, means: about 20 received Ad26.COV2.S at low or high dose, single or two shots; 5 received placebo; per-sample allocation not given. Repertoires of vaccine and placebo recipients were sequenced from samples collected on day 63 after the first injection. Cohort 1b enrolled about two dozen adults aged 18-55 years at a single site in Boston, USA, between 29 July and 7 August 2020. Ad26.COV2.S was a replication-incompetent adenovirus type 26 vector that expressed a prefusion-stabilized SARS-CoV-2 spike protein derived from the original Wuhan strain. Results the study describes overall, beyond this receptor: Non-spike TCR breadth was comparable between vaccine and placebo recipients, consistent with the vaccine containing only spike. Ad26.COV2.S recipients had higher spike-specific TCR breadth than placebo recipients (P = 0.0014). It was noted by the authors that total T cell responses may have been underestimated by the TCR breadth and depth analyses. The study lacked the statistical power to compare responses across vaccine doses or regimens. Substantial breadth of spike-specific CD8+ and CD4+ T cell responses was reported after vaccination.

In its sample, this clone was seen once. The clone's antigen remains unknown. One base away there is no much larger clone; base qualities are not given. The immunoSEQ Assay was used to sequence TCRbeta CDR3 regions. After extraction, genomic DNA underwent amplification by bias-controlled multiplex PCR, followed by high-throughput sequencing. The study's own analysis went as follows. Collapsing and filtering of sequences were performed to quantify the absolute abundance of each unique TCRbeta CDR3 region. T cell fraction was estimated by normalizing TCRbeta template counts to usable DNA, with usable DNA measured through amplification of reference genes found in all nucleated cells. Repertoire TCRs were annotated as SARS-CoV-2-specific when V gene, CDR3 amino acid sequence and J gene were exactly matched to a known reactive TCR set. The reference SARS-CoV-2 TCR set was obtained from MIRA and was filtered for enrichment in COVID-19-positive ImmuneCODE repertoires, whereby public or cross-reactive TCRs were removed. Using the MIRA antigens, annotated TCRs were further analysed by specific ORF or by position within an ORF. Breadth was defined as the number of annotated unique rearrangements divided by the total number of unique productive rearrangements, and depth was defined as the summed frequency of the annotated unique rearrangements. TCR breadth was compared between groups using two-sided Wilcoxon rank-sum tests. This immuneACCESS table, as held by TCRdb, lists in-frame sequences with V and J called but not all clones. Of the missing ones, under half trace to an unresolved V gene in checked studies; the others have no known cause. Clonal size and the V and J genes are those of that table, whereas D and trimming came from the DNA. Within this sample are hundreds of thousands of clones, with roughly 90% of them counted one time only. Jointly, the top ten make up around 1.4% of the sample.

The germline V gene encodes CDR1 SGHKS and CDR2 YYEKEE (reference sequence). The CDR3, cysteine through phenylalanine, is 14 amino acids long. The read is trimmed to its CDR3 DNA, 42 bases read in frame from base 1. V drops 0 bases and J drops 4 bases, leaving 11 bases in between. The receptor chain draws on TRBV5-5 and TRBJ2-7, with no reliable assignment of the D segment. This clonotype originated in a person between 18 and 60 years old who received the Ad26.COV2.S COVID-19 vaccine or a placebo. The sequences come from peripheral blood, collected in a trial of Ad26.COV2.S vaccine versus placebo. The nucleotide sequence is TGTGCCAGCAGCTTGGGGATGGGCAGGTACGAGCAGTACTTC. Its protein reads: CASSLGMGRYEQYF. The variable domain in full, with residues beyond the CDR3 obtained from the reference TRBV5-5 and TRBJ2-7 genes, is DAGVTQSPTHLIKTRGQQVTLRCSPISGHKSVSWYQQVLGQGPQFIFQYYEKEERGRGNFPDRFSARQFPNYSSELNVNALLLGDSALYLCASSLGMGRYEQYFGPGTRLTVT.